The sequence of this T cell receptor beta chain was determined in a study of blood T cell repertoires in COVID-19. About the research overall: Samples came from the United States, Italy and Spain, spanning acute and convalescent COVID-19. The analysed material was cDNA or gDNA that came from T cells, B-cell-depleted T cells, or PBMCs.

It was during active infection that Seattle patients were enrolled and then longitudinally followed. Germline V gives CDR1 SGHVS, CDR2 FNYEAQ. CDR3 length: 16 amino acids. J was trimmed by 4 bases and V by 5 bases; bases with no gene match: 10. Source study methods: Amplifying reference gene primers gave estimates of nucleated cell counts. The method was immunoSEQ multiplex PCR; TCRdb's version includes in-frame clones alone and lacks a portion of them. The DNA was the basis for D and trimming; V, J and clone size are from that table. The sample holds some 360,000 clones; about 89% are singletons and the top ten take about 2.5%.

This receptor was taken from a woman aged 55 to 70 with COVID-19, enrolled during active disease. V gene TRBV7-6 combines with J gene TRBJ1-4; 7 bases align to TRBD1. Source material: peripheral blood. This CDR3 is CASSPGLGQFNEKLFF. CDR3 nucleotide sequence: TGTGCCAGCAGCCCAGGGTTGGGACAGTTTAATGAAAAACTGTTTTTT. Full variable domain (missing parts from reference TRBV7-6 and TRBJ1-4): GAGVSQSPRYKVTKRGQDVALRCDPISGHVSLYWYRQALGQGPEFLTYFNYEAQQDKSGLPNDRFSAERPEGSISTLTIQRTEQRDSAMYRCASSPGLGQFNEKLFFGSGTQLSVL.